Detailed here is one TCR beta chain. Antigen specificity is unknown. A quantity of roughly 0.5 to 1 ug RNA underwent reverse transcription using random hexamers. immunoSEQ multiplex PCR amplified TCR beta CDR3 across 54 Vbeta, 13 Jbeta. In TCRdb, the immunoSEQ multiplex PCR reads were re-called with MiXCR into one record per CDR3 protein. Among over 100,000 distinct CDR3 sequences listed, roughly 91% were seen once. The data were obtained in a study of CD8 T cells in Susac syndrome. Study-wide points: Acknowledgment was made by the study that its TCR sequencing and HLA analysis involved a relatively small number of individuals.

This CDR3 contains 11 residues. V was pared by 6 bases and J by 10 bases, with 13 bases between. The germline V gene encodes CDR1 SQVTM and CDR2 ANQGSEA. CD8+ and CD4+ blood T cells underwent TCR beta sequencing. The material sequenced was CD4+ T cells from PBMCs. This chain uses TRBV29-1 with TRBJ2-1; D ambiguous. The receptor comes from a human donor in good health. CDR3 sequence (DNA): TGCAGCGTCCCGCATGGGAACGAGCAGTTCTTC. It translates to CSVPHGNEQFF.